This is a list of T cell receptor beta chains from one sample in a study of T-cell reconstitution after alpha-beta-depleted transplantation in children. From the PCR reads, TCRdb called clonotypes with MiXCR, one entry per CDR3 protein. The sample lists around 670,000 distinct CDR3 sequences; under 15% were seen once. Sequencing used PBMCs, obtained before TCRalphabeta/CD19-depleted stem cell transplant. These receptors all come from a girl aged 2 to 9 with congenital amegakaryocytic thrombocytopenia, due to receive a stem cell transplant. Each CDR3 is given with its conserved first and last residue. A D gene is named only where the DNA matches it firmly. The size entry is marked missing in some rows and otherwise reads once, few, many or a size class.

clone_size | j_call | v_call | d_call | cdr3_aa | cdr3_nt
NA | TRBJ1-2 | TRBV25-1 | NA | CASSAGTGNYGYTF | TGTGCCAGCAGTGCCGGGACGGGTAACTATGGCTACACCTTC
many | TRBJ2-4 | TRBV7-6 | NA | CASSLGPGNQNIQYF | TGTGCCAGCAGCTTAGGCCCGGGAAACCAAAACATTCAGTACTTC
NA | TRBJ2-3 | TRBV14 | TRBD2 | CASSQDWNGTSGFTDTQYF | TGTGCCAGCAGCCAAGATTGGAACGGGACTAGCGGATTCACAGATACGCAGTATTTT
many | TRBJ2-7 | TRBV9 | TRBD1 | CASSPRQGLGEQYF | TGTGCCAGCAGCCCCCGACAGGGTTTAGGCGAGCAGTACTTC
few | TRBJ2-7 | TRBV20-1 | NA | CSAQSSGNAYEQYF | TGCAGTGCCCAAAGTAGCGGCAACGCCTACGAGCAGTACTTC
many | TRBJ2-5 | TRBV6-5 | TRBD2 | CASTGLEETQYF | TGTGCCAGCACTGGACTAGAAGAGACCCAGTACTTC
NA | TRBJ2-3 | TRBV2 | TRBD2 | CASSGLAAATDTQYF | TGTGCCAGCAGCGGACTAGCGGCCGCCACAGATACGCAGTATTTT
many | TRBJ1-2 | TRBV29-1 | TRBD1 | CSVLKGGQTSYTF | TGCAGCGTCCTAAAGGGGGGACAGACCTCCTACACCTTC
few | TRBJ2-1 | TRBV6-4 | NA | CASSDSGTRSSYNEQFF | TGTGCCAGCAGTGACTCCGGGACTCGGAGCTCCTACAATGAGCAGTTCTTC
many | TRBJ2-1 | TRBV20-1 | NA | CSWSSYNEQFF | TGCAGCTGGAGCTCCTACAATGAGCAGTTCTTC
NA | TRBJ2-6 | TRBV6-1 | NA | CASSVGQGDSGANVLTF | TGTGCCAGCAGTGTAGGCCAGGGCGATTCTGGGGCCAACGTCCTGACTTTC
many | TRBJ1-1 | TRBV11-3 | NA | CASSLVGQFMEF | TGTGCCAGCAGCTTAGTGGGGCAGTTCATGGAATTT
NA | TRBJ1-1 | TRBV7-9 | NA | CASSQLGLTEAFF | TGTGCCAGCAGCCAGCTAGGGCTTACTGAAGCTTTCTTT
many | TRBJ2-7 | TRBV28 | NA | CASKTTGSSYEQYF | TGTGCCAGCAAGACCACGGGCAGCTCCTACGAGCAGTACTTC
many | TRBJ2-5 | TRBV10-3 | NA | CAISESPQQETQYF | TGTGCCATCAGTGAGTCGCCCCAGCAAGAGACCCAGTACTTC
many | TRBJ2-2 | TRBV29-1 | TRBD1 | CSVAEGTAGELFF | TGCAGCGTTGCTGAAGGGACAGCCGGGGAGCTGTTTTTT
few | TRBJ2-2 | TRBV19 | NA | CASSPLVDSNTGELFF | TGTGCCAGTAGTCCATTGGTGGATTCTAACACCGGGGAGCTGTTTTTT
many | TRBJ1-3 | TRBV5-1 | NA | CASSIGQPHSGNTIYF | TGCGCCAGCAGCATCGGACAGCCTCACTCTGGAAACACCATATATTTT
many | TRBJ2-1 | TRBV5-1 | NA | CASSLGLYLSYNEQFF | TGCGCCAGCAGCTTGGGTCTCTACCTATCCTACAATGAGCAGTTCTTC
NA | TRBJ1-5 | TRBV27 | NA | CASSSGVVDQPQHF | TGTGCCAGCAGTTCCGGGGTGGTGGATCAGCCCCAGCATTTT
few | TRBJ2-3 | TRBV11-2 | NA | CASSLVWAGRTDTQYF | TGTGCCAGCAGCTTAGTCTGGGCGGGCCGCACAGATACGCAGTATTTT
NA | TRBJ2-5 | TRBV20-1 | NA | CSAALGGGDFQETQYF | TGCAGTGCGGCCCTCGGTGGCGGGGACTTCCAAGAGACCCAGTACTTC
NA | TRBJ2-2 | TRBV7-9 | NA | CASSVYNAGELFF | TGTGCCAGCAGCGTTTATAACGCCGGGGAGCTGTTTTTT
few | TRBJ2-3 | TRBV20-1 | NA | CSAIWGRSVTDTQYF | TGCAGTGCTATCTGGGGGAGGAGTGTGACAGATACGCAGTATTTT
NA | TRBJ2-1 | TRBV14 | TRBD1 | CASSQDGTAPNNEQFF | TGTGCCAGCAGCCAAGATGGGACAGCACCAAACAATGAGCAGTTCTTC
many | TRBJ1-2 | TRBV20-1 | NA | CSAPRLDGYTF | TGCAGTGCTCCCAGATTAGACGGCTACACCTTC
NA | TRBJ2-1 | TRBV5-1 | NA | CASSSRLRGEQFF | TGCGCCAGCAGCTCCCGACTCCGGGGTGAGCAGTTCTTC
NA | TRBJ2-7 | TRBV14 | TRBD2 | CASSQRDYRSYEQYF | TGTGCCAGCAGCCAAAGGGACTACCGCTCCTACGAGCAGTACTTC
many | TRBJ2-1 | TRBV7-9 | NA | CASSLDANEQFF | TGTGCCAGCAGCTTAGACGCCAATGAGCAGTTCTTC
many | TRBJ2-1 | TRBV12-3/TRBV12-4 | TRBD2 | CASSRLAGLDRVFF | TGTGCCAGCAGCCGACTAGCGGGTTTAGATAGGGTGTTCTTC
few | TRBJ2-2 | TRBV11-3 | NA | CASSSGQSNTGELFF | TGTGCCAGCAGCTCCGGACAGTCGAACACCGGGGAGCTGTTTTTT
many | TRBJ2-1 | TRBV29-1 | NA | CSAPAPPYNEQFF | TGCAGCGCCCCGGCTCCCCCTTACAATGAGCAGTTCTTC
many | TRBJ2-7 | TRBV5-1 | NA | CASSRGAHEQYF | TGCGCCAGCAGCCGGGGGGCCCACGAGCAGTACTTC
few | TRBJ2-7 | TRBV5-1 | TRBD2 | CASSSDPGLAGVEQYF | TGCGCCAGCAGCTCAGATCCGGGACTAGCGGGAGTCGAGCAGTACTTC
NA | TRBJ2-3 | TRBV4-2 | TRBD2 | CASSQEILAGYTDTQYF | TGTGCCAGCAGCCAAGAGATCCTAGCGGGTTACACAGATACGCAGTATTTT
few | TRBJ2-1 | TRBV15 | NA | CATSRDDQRFYNEQFF | TGTGCCACCAGCAGAGATGACCAGCGGTTCTACAATGAGCAGTTCTTC
few | TRBJ2-2 | TRBV30 | TRBD2 | CAGGSGELFF | TGCGCGGGGGGCAGCGGGGAGCTGTTTTTT